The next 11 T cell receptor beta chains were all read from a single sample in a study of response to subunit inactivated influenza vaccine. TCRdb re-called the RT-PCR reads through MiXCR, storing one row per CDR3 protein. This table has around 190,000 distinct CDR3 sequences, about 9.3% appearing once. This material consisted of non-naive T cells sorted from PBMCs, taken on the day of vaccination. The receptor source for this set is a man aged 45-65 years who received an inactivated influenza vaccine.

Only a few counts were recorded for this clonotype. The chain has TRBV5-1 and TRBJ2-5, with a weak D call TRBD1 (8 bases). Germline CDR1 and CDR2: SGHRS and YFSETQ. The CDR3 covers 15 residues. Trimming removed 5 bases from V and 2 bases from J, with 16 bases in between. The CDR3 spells CASRGGTGLQETQYF. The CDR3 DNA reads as TGCGCCAGCAGGGGGGGGACAGGATTACAAGAGACCCAGTACTTC. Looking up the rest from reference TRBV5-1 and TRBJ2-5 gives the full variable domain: KAGVTQTPRYLIKTRGQQVTLSCSPISGHRSVSWYQQTPGQGLQFLFEYFSETQRNKGNFPGRFSGRQFSNSRSEMNVSTLELGDSALYLCASRGGTGLQETQYFGPGTRLLVL.

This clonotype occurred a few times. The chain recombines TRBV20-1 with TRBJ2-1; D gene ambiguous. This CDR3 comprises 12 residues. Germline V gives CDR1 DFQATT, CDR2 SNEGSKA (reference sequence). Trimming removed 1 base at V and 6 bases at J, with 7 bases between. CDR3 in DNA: TGCAGTGCTAGAGCCCTAGTCAATGAGCAGTTCTTC. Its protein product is CSARALVNEQFF.

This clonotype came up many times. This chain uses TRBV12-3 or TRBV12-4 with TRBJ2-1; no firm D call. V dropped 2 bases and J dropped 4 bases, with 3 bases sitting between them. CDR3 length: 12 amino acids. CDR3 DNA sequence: TGTGCCAGCAGTTTAAAATACAATGAGCAGTTCTTC. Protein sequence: CASSLKYNEQFF.

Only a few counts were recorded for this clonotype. The CDR3: CASRPYRTLSNYGYTF. DNA for the CDR3: TGTGCCAGCAGACCGTACCGGACCCTTTCCAACTATGGCTACACCTTC. The gene calls are TRBV27 and TRBJ1-2, with no clear D. Per germline, CDR1 MNHEY and CDR2 SMNVEV (reference sequence). Trimming took 6 bases from V and 2 from J, leaving 19 bases between them. The CDR3 length is 16 residues.

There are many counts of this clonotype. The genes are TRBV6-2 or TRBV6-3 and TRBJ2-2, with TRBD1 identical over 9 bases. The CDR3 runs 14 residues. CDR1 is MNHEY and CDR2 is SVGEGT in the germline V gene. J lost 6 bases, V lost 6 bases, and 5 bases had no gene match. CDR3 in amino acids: CASRRTGESGELFF. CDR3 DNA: TGTGCCAGCAGAAGGACAGGGGAATCCGGGGAGCTGTTTTTT.

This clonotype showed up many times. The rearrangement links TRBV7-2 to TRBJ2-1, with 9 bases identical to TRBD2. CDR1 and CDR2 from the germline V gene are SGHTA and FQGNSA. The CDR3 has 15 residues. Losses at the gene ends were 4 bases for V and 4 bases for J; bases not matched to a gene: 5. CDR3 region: CASSSTSGQYNEQFF. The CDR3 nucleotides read TGTGCCAGCAGCTCGACTAGCGGACAATACAATGAGCAGTTCTTC.

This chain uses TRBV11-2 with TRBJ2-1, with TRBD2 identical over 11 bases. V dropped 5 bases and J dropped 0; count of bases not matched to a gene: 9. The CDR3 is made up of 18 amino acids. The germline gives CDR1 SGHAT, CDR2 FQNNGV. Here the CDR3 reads CASSPQVGTSGSYNEQFF. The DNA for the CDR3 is TGTGCCAGCAGCCCCCAAGTGGGGACTAGCGGCTCCTACAATGAGCAGTTCTTC. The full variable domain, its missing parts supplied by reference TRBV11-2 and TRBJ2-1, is EAGVAQSPRYKIIEKRQSVAFWCNPISGHATLYWYQQILGQGPKLLIQFQNNGVVDDSQLPKDRFSAERLKGVDSTLKIQPAKLEDSAVYLCASSPQVGTSGSYNEQFFGPGTRLTVL.

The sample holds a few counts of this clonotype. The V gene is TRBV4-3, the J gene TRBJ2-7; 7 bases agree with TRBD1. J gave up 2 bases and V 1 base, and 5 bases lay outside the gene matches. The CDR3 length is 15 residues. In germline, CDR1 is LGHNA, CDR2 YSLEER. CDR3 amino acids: CASSQGATGTYEQYF. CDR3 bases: TGCGCCAGCAGCCAAGGAGCGACAGGGACCTACGAGCAGTACTTC.

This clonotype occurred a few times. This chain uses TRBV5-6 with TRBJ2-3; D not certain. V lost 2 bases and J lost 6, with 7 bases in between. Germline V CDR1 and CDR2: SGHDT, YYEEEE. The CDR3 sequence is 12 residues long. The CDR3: CASSFHLDTQYF. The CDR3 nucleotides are TGTGCCAGCAGCTTTCATTTGGATACGCAGTATTTT.

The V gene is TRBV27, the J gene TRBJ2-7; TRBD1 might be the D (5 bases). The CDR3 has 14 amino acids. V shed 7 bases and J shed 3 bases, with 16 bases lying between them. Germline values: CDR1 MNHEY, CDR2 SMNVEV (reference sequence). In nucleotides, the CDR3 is TGTGCCAGCACCTCCCCTGGGGCCGTCTACGAGCAGTACTTC. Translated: CASTSPGAVYEQYF.

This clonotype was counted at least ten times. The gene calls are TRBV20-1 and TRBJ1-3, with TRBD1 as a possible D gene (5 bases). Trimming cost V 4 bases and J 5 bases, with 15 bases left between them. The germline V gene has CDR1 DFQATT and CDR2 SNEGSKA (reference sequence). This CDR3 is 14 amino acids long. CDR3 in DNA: TGCAGTGCTACTTTAGGGGATGGCAGAAACACCATATATTTT. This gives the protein CSATLGDGRNTIYF.